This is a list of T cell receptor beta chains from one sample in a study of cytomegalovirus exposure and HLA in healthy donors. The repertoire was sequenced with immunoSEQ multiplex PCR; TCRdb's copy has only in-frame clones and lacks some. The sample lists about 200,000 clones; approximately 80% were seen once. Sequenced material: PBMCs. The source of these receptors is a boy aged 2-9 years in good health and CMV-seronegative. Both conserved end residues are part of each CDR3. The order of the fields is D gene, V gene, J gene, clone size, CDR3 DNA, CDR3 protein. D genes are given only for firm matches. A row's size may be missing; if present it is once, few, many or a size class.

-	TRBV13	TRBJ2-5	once	TGTGCCAGCTCGGACAGCCCGGACGGGACCCAGTACTTC	CASSDSPDGTQYF
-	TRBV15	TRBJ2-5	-	TGTGCCACCAGCAGAGGTAACCAAGAGACCCAGTACTTC	CATSRGNQETQYF
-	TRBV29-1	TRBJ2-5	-	TGCAGCGTTGCTTACAGGCTCCAAGAGACCCAGTACTTC	CSVAYRLQETQYF
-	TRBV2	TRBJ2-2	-	TGTGCCGGAGGCGGGGCCCTACGGCGGACCGGGGAGCTGTTTTTT	CAGGGALRRTGELFF
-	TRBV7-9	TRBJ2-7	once	TGTTCCAGCCCCAAGAAGAAGGCAACCCGGAGCTCCTACGAGCAGTACTTC	CSSPKKKATRSSYEQYF
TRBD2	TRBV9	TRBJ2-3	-	TGTGCCAGCAGCGTAGCCAGCGGGGGAGATACGCAGTATTTT	CASSVASGGDTQYF
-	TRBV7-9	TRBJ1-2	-	TGTGCCAGCAGGGACGATGACAGGATAGGCGGCTACACCTTC	CASRDDDRIGGYTF
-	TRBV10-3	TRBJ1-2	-	TGTGCCATCAGTGAACAAGGGGCTTATGGCTACACCTTC	CAISEQGAYGYTF
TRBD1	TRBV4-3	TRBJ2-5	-	TGCGCCAGCAGCCGCCTTACAGGGGGCTTTGAGACCCAGTACTTC	CASSRLTGGFETQYF
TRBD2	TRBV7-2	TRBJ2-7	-	TGTGCCAGCAGCTTATTTCGTCGACTAGCGGGGGGGCTCGGGAACGAGCAGTACTTC	CASSLFRRLAGGLGNEQYF
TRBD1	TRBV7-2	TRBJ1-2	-	TGTGCCAGCAGCTTAGGGGGACAGTCTCGGGGCTACACCTTC	CASSLGGQSRGYTF
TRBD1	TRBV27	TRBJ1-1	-	TGTGCCAGCACCGACAGGGGGCTGGGCACTGAAGCTTTCTTT	CASTDRGLGTEAFF
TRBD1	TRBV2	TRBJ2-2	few	TGTGCCAGCAGAATTACCGAGACAGGGGGTGGGGAGCTGTTTTTT	CASRITETGGGELFF
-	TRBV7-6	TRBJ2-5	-	TGTGCCAGCAGCTTAGCGCTACAAGAGACCCAGTACTTC	CASSLALQETQYF
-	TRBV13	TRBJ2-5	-	TGTGCCAGCTCACTAGGGGAGGCCCAGTACTTC	CASSLGEAQYF
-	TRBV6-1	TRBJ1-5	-	TGTGCCAGCATTAGAAGGGTCCAGGGTAATGAGCCCCAGCATTTT	CASIRRVQGNEPQHF
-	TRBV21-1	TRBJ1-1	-	TGTGCCAGCAGACCGGAGGCTAGGGGAGGGGCTTTCTTT	CASRPEARGGAFF
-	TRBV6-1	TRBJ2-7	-	TGTGCCAGCAGTACGCGGTTTTACGAGCAGTACTTC	CASSTRFYEQYF